This entry features one T cell receptor (beta chain) sequence. Its antigen is undetermined. Sequencing used immunoSEQ multiplex PCR; TCRdb keeps in-frame clones, though not all of them. Of hundreds of thousands of clones in the sample, approximately 92% were seen once. This record comes from a study of Ad26.COV2.S vaccination and SARS-CoV-2 variants. In the study overall: Among those in the COV1001 Ad26.COV2.S trial arm was the donor. Administration of Ad26.COV2.S was intramuscular, either once or twice 56 days apart.

Study-level results: After vaccination, reports described spike-specific CD8+ and CD4+ T cell responses as showing substantial breadth. Recipients of vaccine and of placebo showed similar breadth of their non-spike TCR repertoires.

Treatment described: some 19 received Ad26.COV2.S at low or high dose, single or two shots; five or six received placebo; per-sample allocation not given. Material that was analyzed had been drawn on day 63 after the first vaccine or placebo injection. Germline lookup yields CDR1 GTSNPN and CDR2 SVGIG (reference sequence). This CDR3 spans 14 amino acids. V gave up 0 bases and J gave up 6 bases, with 12 bases separating them. The TCR was taken from a person between 18 and 65 years old who received the Ad26.COV2.S COVID-19 vaccine or a placebo. The sequencing here drew on peripheral blood, taken in a trial of Ad26.COV2.S vaccine versus placebo. The rearrangement uses TRBV30 and TRBJ1-5; D ambiguous. The DNA of the CDR3 is TGTGCCTGGAGTGTGGGCGGAGTTCGTCAGCCCCAGCATTTT. Protein product: CAWSVGGVRQPQHF.